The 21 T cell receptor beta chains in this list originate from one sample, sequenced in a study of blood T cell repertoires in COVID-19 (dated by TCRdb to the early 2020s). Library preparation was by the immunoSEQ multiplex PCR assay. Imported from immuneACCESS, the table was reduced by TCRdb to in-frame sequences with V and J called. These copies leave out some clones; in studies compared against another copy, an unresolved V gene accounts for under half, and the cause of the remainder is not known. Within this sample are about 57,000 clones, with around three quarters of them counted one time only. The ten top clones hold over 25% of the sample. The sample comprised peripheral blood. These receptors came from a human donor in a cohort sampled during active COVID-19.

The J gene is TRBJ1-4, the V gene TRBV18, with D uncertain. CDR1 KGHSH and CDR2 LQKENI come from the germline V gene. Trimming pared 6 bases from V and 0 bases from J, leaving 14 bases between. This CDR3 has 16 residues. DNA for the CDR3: TGTGCCAGCTCCCTAGGGAGCTTTGCAACTAATGAAAAACTGTTTTTT. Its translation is CASSLGSFATNEKLFF.

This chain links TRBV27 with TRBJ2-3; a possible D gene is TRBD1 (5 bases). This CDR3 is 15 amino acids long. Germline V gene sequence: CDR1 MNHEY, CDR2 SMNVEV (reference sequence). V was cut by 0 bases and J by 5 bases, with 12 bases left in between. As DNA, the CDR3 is TGTGCCAGCAGTTTATCAGGGGTGGGTCAAGATACGCAGTATTTT. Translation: CASSLSGVGQDTQYF.

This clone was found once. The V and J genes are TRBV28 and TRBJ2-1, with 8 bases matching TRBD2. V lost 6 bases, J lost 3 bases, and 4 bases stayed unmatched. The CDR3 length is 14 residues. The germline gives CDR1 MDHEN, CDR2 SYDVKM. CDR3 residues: CASRPGGLYNEQFF. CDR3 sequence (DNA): TGTGCCAGCAGGCCGGGGGGGCTCTACAATGAGCAGTTCTTC.

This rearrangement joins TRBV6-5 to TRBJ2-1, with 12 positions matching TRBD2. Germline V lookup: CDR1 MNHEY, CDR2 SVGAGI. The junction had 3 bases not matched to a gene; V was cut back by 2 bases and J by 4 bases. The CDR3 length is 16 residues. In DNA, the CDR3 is TGTGCCAGCAGTTACCTAGCGGGAGGGCCGTACAATGAGCAGTTCTTC. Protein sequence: CASSYLAGGPYNEQFF.

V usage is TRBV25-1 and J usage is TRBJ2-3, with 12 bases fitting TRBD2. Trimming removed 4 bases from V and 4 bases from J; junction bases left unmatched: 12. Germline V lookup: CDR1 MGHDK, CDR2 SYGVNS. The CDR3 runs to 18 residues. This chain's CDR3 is CASSVPSGRASYADTQYF. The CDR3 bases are TGTGCCAGCAGTGTCCCTAGCGGGAGGGCAAGTTACGCAGATACGCAGTATTTT.

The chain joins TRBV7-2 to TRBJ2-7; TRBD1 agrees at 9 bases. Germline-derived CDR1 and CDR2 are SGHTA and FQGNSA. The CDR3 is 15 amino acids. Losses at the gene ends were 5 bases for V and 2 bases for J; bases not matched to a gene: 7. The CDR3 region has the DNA TGTGCCAGCAGCCCCTACAGGGGGCGAACCTACGAGCAGTACTTC. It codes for CASSPYRGRTYEQYF.

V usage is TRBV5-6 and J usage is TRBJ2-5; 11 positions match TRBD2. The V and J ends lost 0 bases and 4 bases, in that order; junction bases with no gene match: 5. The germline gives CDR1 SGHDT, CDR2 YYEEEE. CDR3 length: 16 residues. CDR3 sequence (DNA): TGTGCCAGCAGCTTGGTAACTAGCGGGAGAGTAGAGACCCAGTACTTC. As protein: CASSLVTSGRVETQYF.

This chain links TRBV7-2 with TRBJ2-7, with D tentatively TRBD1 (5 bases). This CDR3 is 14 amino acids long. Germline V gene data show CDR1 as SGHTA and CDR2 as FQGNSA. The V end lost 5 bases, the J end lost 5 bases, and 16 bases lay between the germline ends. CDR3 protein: CASSPRAGFNEQYF. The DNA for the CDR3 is TGTGCCAGCAGCCCCAGGGCAGGGTTCAACGAGCAGTACTTC.

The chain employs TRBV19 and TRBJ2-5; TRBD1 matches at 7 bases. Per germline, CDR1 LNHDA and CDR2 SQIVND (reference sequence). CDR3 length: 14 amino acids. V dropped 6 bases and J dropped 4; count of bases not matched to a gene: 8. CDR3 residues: CASRIYRGAETQYF. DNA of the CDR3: TGTGCCAGTAGAATTTACAGGGGAGCAGAGACCCAGTACTTC.

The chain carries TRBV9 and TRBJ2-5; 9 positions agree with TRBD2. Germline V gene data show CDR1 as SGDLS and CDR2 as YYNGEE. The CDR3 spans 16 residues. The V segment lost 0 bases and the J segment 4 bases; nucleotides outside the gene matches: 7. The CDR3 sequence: CASSVERGRAGETQYF. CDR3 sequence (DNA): TGTGCCAGCAGCGTAGAGCGCGGGAGGGCTGGAGAGACCCAGTACTTC.

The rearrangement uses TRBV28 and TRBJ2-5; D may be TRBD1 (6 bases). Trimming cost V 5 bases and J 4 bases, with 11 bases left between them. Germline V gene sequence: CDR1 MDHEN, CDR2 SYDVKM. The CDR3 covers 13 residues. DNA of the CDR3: TGTGCCAGCAGTCCTCAGGGGATAGAGACCCAGTACTTC. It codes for CASSPQGIETQYF. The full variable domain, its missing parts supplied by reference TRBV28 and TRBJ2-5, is DVKVTQSSRYLVKRTGEKVFLECVQDMDHENMFWYRQDPGLGLRLIYFSYDVKMKEKGDIPEGYSVSREKKERFSLILESASTNQTSMYLCASSPQGIETQYFGPGTRLLVL.

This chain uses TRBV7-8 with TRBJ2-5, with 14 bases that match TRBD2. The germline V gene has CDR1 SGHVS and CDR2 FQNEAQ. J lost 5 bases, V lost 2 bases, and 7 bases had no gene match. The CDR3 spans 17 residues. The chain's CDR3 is CASSLRLAGGPYETQYF. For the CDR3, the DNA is TGTGCCAGCAGCTTACGACTAGCGGGAGGGCCTTATGAGACCCAGTACTTC. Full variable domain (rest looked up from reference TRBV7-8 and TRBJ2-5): GAGVSQSPRYKVAKRGQDVALRCDPISGHVSLFWYQQALGQGPEFLTYFQNEAQLDKSGLPSDRFFAERPEGSVSTLKIQRTQQEDSAVYLCASSLRLAGGPYETQYFGPGTRLLVL.

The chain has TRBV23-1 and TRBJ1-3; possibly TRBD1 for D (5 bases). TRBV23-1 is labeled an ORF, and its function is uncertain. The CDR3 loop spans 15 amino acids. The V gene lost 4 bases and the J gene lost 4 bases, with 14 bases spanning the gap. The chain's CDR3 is CASSPPETDGNTIYF. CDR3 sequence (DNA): TGCGCCAGCAGTCCCCCTGAGACAGACGGAAACACCATATATTTT.

CDR3 protein: CASSLAGGQRNEQFF. The CDR3 DNA reads as TGTGCCAGCAGCTTGGCAGGGGGCCAGAGGAATGAGCAGTTCTTC. The rearrangement joins TRBV5-5 to TRBJ2-1; TRBD1 matches at 8 bases. After removal of 0 bases from V and 7 bases from J, the junction contained 6 bases not matched to a gene. The length of the CDR3 is 15 residues. Germline V gene data show CDR1 as SGHKS and CDR2 as YYEKEE (reference sequence).

CDR3 DNA sequence: TGTGCCAGCGGGAGACGGGACAGGGTAAGAAATGAGCAGTTCTTC. As protein: CASGRRDRVRNEQFF. This sequence joins TRBV7-2 and TRBJ2-1; 9 nucleotides match TRBD1. The CDR3 is made up of 15 amino acids. The V gene's germline CDR1 is SGHTA and CDR2 FQGNSA. The trim removed 8 bases at V and 7 bases at J, leaving 12 bases unmatched.

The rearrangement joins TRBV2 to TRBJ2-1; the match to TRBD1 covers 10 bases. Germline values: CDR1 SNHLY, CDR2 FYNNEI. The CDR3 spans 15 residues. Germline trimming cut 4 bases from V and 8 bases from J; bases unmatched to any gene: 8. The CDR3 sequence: CASSADRGIADEQFF. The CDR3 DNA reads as TGTGCCAGCAGTGCGGACAGGGGGATTGCAGATGAGCAGTTCTTC.

The CDR3 reads CASRSDRVEAFF. CDR3 nucleotides: TGTGCCAGCAGGTCAGACAGAGTTGAAGCTTTCTTT. The V call is TRBV28, the J call TRBJ1-1; D is possibly TRBD1 (5 bases). V lost 6 bases to trimming and J lost 7 bases, with 12 bases between them. This CDR3 has 12 residues. CDR1 MDHEN and CDR2 SYDVKM come from the germline V gene.

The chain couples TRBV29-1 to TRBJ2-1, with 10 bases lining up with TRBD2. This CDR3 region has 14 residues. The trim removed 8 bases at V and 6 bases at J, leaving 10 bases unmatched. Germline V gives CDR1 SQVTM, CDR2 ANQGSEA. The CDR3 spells CSSARGTSANEQFF. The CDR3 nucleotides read TGCAGCTCGGCGAGGGGGACTAGCGCCAATGAGCAGTTCTTC.

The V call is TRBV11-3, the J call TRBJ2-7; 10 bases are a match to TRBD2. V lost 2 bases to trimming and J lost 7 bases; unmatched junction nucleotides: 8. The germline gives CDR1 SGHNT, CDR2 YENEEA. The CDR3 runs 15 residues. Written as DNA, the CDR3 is TGTGCCAGCAGCTTATTTCTAGCGGGAGTGGGGGAGCAGTACTTC. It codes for CASSLFLAGVGEQYF.

CDR3 amino acids: CASRRGGNTGELFF. CDR3 coding DNA: TGTGCCAGCCGGAGGGGGGGAAACACCGGGGAGCTGTTTTTT. The chain carries TRBV7-2 and TRBJ2-2; D is perhaps TRBD2 (7 bases). The CDR3 runs 14 residues. Per germline, CDR1 SGHTA and CDR2 FQGNSA. Trimming removed 8 bases from V and 2 bases from J, with 12 bases in between.

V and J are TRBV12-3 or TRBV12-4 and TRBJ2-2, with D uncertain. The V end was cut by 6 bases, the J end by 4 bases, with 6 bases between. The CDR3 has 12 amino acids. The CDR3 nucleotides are TGTGCCAGCAGGAGAGGCACCGGGGAGCTGTTTTTT. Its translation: CASRRGTGELFF.